This paragraph reports one TCR beta chain. Its cognate antigen is unknown. The source of the sample is a study of vaccination and CD4 T cells after COVID-19. This CDR3 is built from 16 residues. Germline assignment: CDR1 DFQATT and CDR2 SNEGSKA (reference sequence). Trimming pared 2 bases from V and 0 bases from J, leaving 13 bases between. Treatment specified: roughly 10-day PBMC culture with coronavirus spike peptide pools or control peptides (ViraFEST assay). Oncomine TCR Beta short-read sequencing was applied to DNA from cultured CD4+ T cells. TCRdb re-called the PCR reads with MiXCR, one entry per CDR3 protein. Altogether approximately 16,000 distinct CDR3 sequences are present, 30% being singletons, with the ten largest covering 15% to 20%.

This receptor was taken from a human donor with COVID-19. J is TRBJ1-4 and V is TRBV20-1; no definite D call. Sequencing input: cultured CD4+ T cells from blood. CDR3 nucleotide sequence: TGCAGTGCTAGATCCCCCCTAGGAGCAACTAATGAAAAACTGTTTTTT. It yields the protein CSARSPLGATNEKLFF.